What follows describes a single TCR beta chain. At least ten counts were recorded for this clonotype. Its recognized antigen is unknown. No per-base quality is available; no much larger clone lies one base away. The data were taken from a study of T cells in Graves' hyperthyroidism and ophthalmopathy (dated by TCRdb to between 2018 and 2021). For the study in its entirety: Peripheral blood was sampled at the time of initial diagnosis, prior to any treatment. To identify distinguishing TCR V-J signatures, a discovery cohort of 90 to 100 patients was used, comprising some 43 with Graves' ophthalmopathy and approximately 57 with stable Graves' hyperthyroidism. An independent validation cohort of fewer than 20 hyperthyroidism patients and over 15 patients who later progressed to ophthalmopathy tested prospective prediction of ophthalmopathy. The 100 or so discovery patients were divided at random into training and test sets in a 7:3 ratio. The study also compared thyroid tissue and blood T-cell repertoires from a handful of Graves' hyperthyroidism patients. After sampling, hyperthyroidism patients received methimazole starting at 30 mg daily, and ophthalmopathy patients received high-dose intravenous methylprednisolone. TCR Vbeta CDR3 sequencing of roughly 140 peripheral blood samples (under 45 ophthalmopathy, around 80 hyperthyroidism and some 17 progressor patients) is reported in the paper. Overall study outcomes, separate from this receptor: In validation, progression to ophthalmopathy was predicted by the model with roughly 71% sensitivity and nearly 75% specificity, a median of around 6.5 months before onset. No statistical method was used to fix the sample size in advance, and group allocation was not hidden from the investigators. A model built on a 13 V-J signature distinguished ophthalmopathy from stable hyperthyroidism, reaching about 89% sensitivity and around 81% specificity in cross-validation and 80%/75% in testing. Most expanded thyroid clonotypes (frequency above 0.001) were also found in blood, which suggests that blood repertoires may mirror thyroid immune responses.

The TCR beta CDR3 regions were amplified from the RNA transcripts. For the first round of RT-PCR on the TCR CDR3, the HTBI primer set was used together with the Qiagen OneStep RT-PCR kit. A second multiplex PCR round built the libraries, followed by size selection and purification. Libraries were sequenced paired-end with 100 bp reads on an Illumina HiSeq2000. Turning to the authors' computational methods: Raw data were processed with SOAPnuke, discarding reads with adapters, uncalled bases, mean Phred below 15, or no exact constant-primer or identifier match. High-quality paired reads were merged using COPE v1.2.5, and each unique nucleotide sequence was defined as a clonotype. MiTCR v1.1 was used to align the clonotypes against IMGT TRBV, TRBD and TRBJ reference segments. Analysis was restricted to V-J combinations with a frequency above 0.0001, which covered 98% to 99.2% of repertoires. A TCS score was defined as the ratio of F50 (clonal expansion) to E x V (chaos), with BLOSUM62-based TCRdist applied between CDR3 peptides within each V-J. Welch's t-statistics and random forest reduced fewer than 600 V-J features to some 14, which were used in a naive Bayes classifier (R e1071). In-frame beta chains were kept once TCRdb had trimmed the public reads at Q25 with fastp and called clones with MiXCR. Rows merge per CDR3 protein into single entries with the most common DNA and genes. In this record, the V and J calls reflect TCRdb's handling and not the investigators' own analysis. The sample table holds a few hundred thousand distinct CDR3 sequences, of which around 20% were seen once. Around 45% of the sample comes from the top ten.

Per the germline V gene, SGHNT is the CDR1 and YENEEA is the CDR2. Trimming takes 6 bases from V and 1 base from J, and the germline ends sit 10 bases apart. Spanning cysteine to phenylalanine, the CDR3 consists of 14 amino acids. The retained sequence is limited to the CDR3, 42 bases, with the frame set at the first base. Stable Graves' hyperthyroidism was defined as no progression to ophthalmopathy during 18 months of follow-up. Hyperthyroidism patients were newly diagnosed, with disease duration under 2 months, and aged 18 to 65 years. Any patient with an uncontrolled infection, another autoimmune disease, pregnancy or lactation was excluded. Diagnoses relied on clinical symptoms, serum thyroxine and TRAb, thyroid ultrasound and orbital computed tomography. PBMCs were isolated from approximately 10 ml of fresh peripheral blood by Ficoll-Paque density gradient centrifugation. Trizol reagent was used to extract total RNA, and RNA quality was then checked on an Agilent 2100 Bioanalyzer.

The rearrangement joined TRBV11-3 to TRBJ1-3; the D gene is unclear. This receptor was obtained from a woman aged 45 to 65 with Graves' hyperthyroidism. Sequences were obtained from blood. The DNA sequence reads TGTGCCAGCAGGGCTTTGGGATCTGGAAACACCATATATTTT. Its protein reads: CASRALGSGNTIYF.